This T cell receptor (beta chain) is drawn from a study of T cells after yellow fever vaccination. This clonotype showed up many times. The antigen is undetermined. The CDR3 spans 14 residues. V shed 1 base and J shed 4 bases, with 10 bases lying between them. The V gene's germline CDR1 is LGHNA and CDR2 YSLEER. The study's findings and limits: Once the booster was given, most primary-vaccination clones reappeared, at about 96% for CD4 and around 90% for CD8.

Each CDR3 protein is one row after TCRdb ran MiXCR on the 5' RACE reads. The sample lists about 140,000 distinct CDR3 sequences, just over 6.5% occurring once. The chain joins TRBV4-3 to TRBJ1-2; possibly TRBD1 for D (6 bases). This specimen was CD4+ T cells sorted from PBMCs, taken 10 days after the yellow fever booster vaccination. This TCR came from a man aged 25-45 years who received the YFV17D yellow fever vaccine. CDR3 coding DNA: TGCGCCAGCAGCCAAGTAACAGGGTTCTATGGCTACACCTTC. Translating gives CASSQVTGFYGYTF.